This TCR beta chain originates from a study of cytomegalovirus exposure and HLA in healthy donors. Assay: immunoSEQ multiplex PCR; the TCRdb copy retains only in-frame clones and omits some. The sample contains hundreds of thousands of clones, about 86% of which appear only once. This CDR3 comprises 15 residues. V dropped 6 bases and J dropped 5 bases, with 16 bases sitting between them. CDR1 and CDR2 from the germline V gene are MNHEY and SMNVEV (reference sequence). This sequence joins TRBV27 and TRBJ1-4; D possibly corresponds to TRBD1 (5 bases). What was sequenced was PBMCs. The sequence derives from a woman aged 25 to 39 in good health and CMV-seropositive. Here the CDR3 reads CASSLYGHDNEKLFF. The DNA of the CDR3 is TGTGCCAGCAGCCTGTACGGACACGACAATGAAAAACTGTTTTTT.